This T cell receptor (beta chain) was observed in a study of OX40 agonist ivuxolimab in advanced cancers. Findings and limits, study-wide: In the 0.1 to 3.0 mg/kg range, CD4+ and CD8+ blood T cells had expanded clonally by week 6.

TCRdb's copy holds only in-frame clones and misses some; the assay was immunoSEQ multiplex PCR. The table lists about 38,000 clones, about 82% of them singletons, with over 20% in the top ten. Comment on this clone: Its specificity is unknown.

The clonotype was recovered from an adult with an advanced solid tumor such as melanoma, head and neck, liver or kidney cancer. The input for sequencing was CD4+ or CD8+ T cells sorted from blood, taken in a trial of the OX40 agonist ivuxolimab.

The CDR3 bases are TGTGCCAGCAGCCGGGGACAGGGGAACACTGAAGCTTTCTTT. This sequence encodes CASSRGQGNTEAFF. The chain carries TRBV7-9 and TRBJ1-1; the match to TRBD1 covers 9 bases. CDR3 length: 14 residues. In germline, CDR1 is SEHNR, CDR2 FQNEAQ (reference sequence). The V gene end was trimmed by 5 bases and the J gene end by 1 base; junction bases not matched to a gene: 2.